This T cell receptor (beta chain) was recovered during a study of CD8+CD57+ T cells in acquired aplastic anemia. The wider study: Sequencing produced an average of roughly 11 million reads per healthy donor for CD4+ cells.

In regard to this clonotype: Its specificity is unknown. Just one base apart from a much larger clone, this may be a read error.

Whole-study results and caveats: A set of approximately 30 CD8+ CDR3 sequences was shared between patients and controls, and these sequences appeared highly expressed in patients.

Profiling of TCR beta VDJ combinations and CDR3 sequences used genomic DNA as template. TCRdb passed the reads through MiXCR, listing each CDR3 protein once. The sample lists some 410,000 distinct CDR3 sequences; 55% to 70% were seen once. This TCR derives from a human donor in good health, serving as a control. Sequencing used sorted CD4+, CD8+, or CD8+CD57+ T cells (not recorded which) from PBMCs.

As DNA, the CDR3 is TGTGCCAGCAGTCGCGGGGACCTAGCCGCCGGGGAGCCGTTTTTT. Translation gives CASSRGDLAAGEPFF. This rearrangement joins TRBV2 to TRBJ2-2; D possibly corresponds to TRBD2 (6 bases). This CDR3 is built from 15 residues. Germline CDR1 and CDR2: SNHLY and FYNNEI.